Presented here are 9 T cell receptor beta chains from one specimen sequenced in a study of OX40 agonist ivuxolimab in advanced cancers. Here immunoSEQ multiplex PCR was the method, and the copy in TCRdb shows in-frame clones only, minus some. The table shows over 80,000 clones, with 80% to 95% occurring only once. Specimen: CD4+ or CD8+ T cells sorted from blood, collected in a trial of the OX40 agonist ivuxolimab. The origin of the receptors is an adult with an advanced solid tumor such as melanoma, head and neck, liver or kidney cancer.

This clone came up a few times. V gene TRBV20-1 combines with J gene TRBJ1-1; D is ambiguous. CDR1 DFQATT and CDR2 SNEGSKA come from the germline V gene (reference sequence). V gave up 6 bases and J gave up 7 bases, with 3 bases separating them. This CDR3 has 8 amino acids. The CDR3 reads CSADEAFF. The CDR3 DNA follows: TGCAGTGCCGATGAAGCTTTCTTT.

V usage is TRBV27 and J usage is TRBJ1-4, with D tentatively TRBD1 (5 bases). The CDR3 is 15 amino acids. V was trimmed by 5 bases and J by 5 bases, leaving 15 bases between them. The germline V gene has CDR1 MNHEY and CDR2 SMNVEV (reference sequence). The CDR3 sequence: CASSPQGGLNEKLFF. The CDR3 nucleotides read TGTGCCAGCAGTCCCCAGGGTGGGTTGAATGAAAAACTGTTTTTT.

The V call is TRBV4-1, the J call TRBJ2-1; 12 bases agree with TRBD2. The CDR3 spans 18 residues. J gave up 4 bases and V 1 base, and 8 bases lay outside the gene matches. The germline gives CDR1 MGHRA, CDR2 YSYEKL. The CDR3 sequence is CASSQGPGGLAGYNEQFF. The CDR3 DNA sequence: TGCGCCAGCAGCCAAGGGCCCGGGGGACTAGCGGGTTACAATGAGCAGTTCTTC.

In DNA form, the CDR3 reads TGTGCCAGCAGCTTCAGACTATCTCCTGAGCAGTACTTC. Encoded protein: CASSFRLSPEQYF. This chain uses TRBV5-4 with TRBJ2-7; D possibly corresponds to TRBD2 (5 bases). The germline V gene has CDR1 SGHNT and CDR2 YYREEE (reference sequence). Trimming left V 2 bases short and J 7 bases short, with 13 bases between. The CDR3 is made up of 13 amino acids.

The V and J genes are TRBV19 and TRBJ2-5; the D gene could be TRBD1 or TRBD2 (6 bases each). The CDR3 is 14 residues long. V lost 5 bases and J lost 8, with 18 bases in between. The germline V gene has CDR1 LNHDA and CDR2 SQIVND (reference sequence). Here the CDR3 DNA reads TGTGCCAGTAGTTTGAAACTGGAGGGGGGTACCCAGTACTTC. Translated, it gives CASSLKLEGGTQYF.

The chain carries TRBV9 and TRBJ2-7; 8 nucleotides line up with TRBD2. V dropped 0 bases and J dropped 7; count of bases not matched to a gene: 9. This CDR3 comprises 15 residues. Germline V lookup: CDR1 SGDLS, CDR2 YYNGEE. In DNA, the CDR3 is TGTGCCAGCAGCGTAGGACTAGCGCCCTCCGGGGAGCAGTACTTC. It codes for CASSVGLAPSGEQYF.

This chain joins TRBV19 and TRBJ1-2; unclear D gene. Germline lookup yields CDR1 LNHDA and CDR2 SQIVND (reference sequence). Trimming removed 6 bases from V and 1 base from J, with 15 bases in between. The length of the CDR3 is 15 residues. The CDR3 loop reads CASSMTTSINYGYTF. The CDR3 bases are TGTGCCAGTAGCATGACGACTTCAATTAACTATGGCTACACCTTC.

The chain joins TRBV7-2 to TRBJ1-1, with D perhaps matching TRBD1 (6 bases). There are 16 residues in the CDR3. Trimming left V 1 base short and J 1 base short, with 13 bases between. The germline CDR1 and CDR2 sequences are SGHTA and FQGNSA. The CDR3 loop is CASSLGQGRRNTEAFF. For the CDR3, the DNA is TGTGCCAGCAGCTTAGGGCAGGGGAGGAGGAACACTGAAGCTTTCTTT. The variable domain in full, with the rest retrieved from reference TRBV7-2 and TRBJ1-1, is GAGVSQSPSNKVTEKGKDVELRCDPISGHTALYWYRQSLGQGLEFLIYFQGNSAPDKSGLPSDRFSAERTGGSVSTLTIQRTQQEDSAVYLCASSLGQGRRNTEAFFGQGTRLTVV.

The chain is built from TRBV19 and TRBJ2-7; no reliable D call. V dropped 5 bases and J dropped 6 bases, with 11 bases sitting between them. The CDR3 has 12 residues. In germline, CDR1 is LNHDA, CDR2 SQIVND (reference sequence). CDR3 protein: CASSPPLGEQYF. DNA of the CDR3: TGTGCCAGTAGTCCCCCCTTAGGCGAGCAGTACTTC.